What follows are 32 T cell receptor beta chains derived from one specimen sequenced in a study of blood T cell repertoires in COVID-19. Produced via immunoSEQ multiplex PCR; TCRdb's table is partial and in-frame only. Found here are 490,000 or so clones, more than 85% of them singletons; the top ten hold roughly 8%. Material for sequencing was PBMCs or T cells enriched from blood (not recorded which). Source of these receptors: a woman aged 55-70 years who had recovered from COVID-19.

Concerning this clone itself: The sample contains more than one DNA sequence encoding this CDR3. The rearrangement uses TRBV12-3 or TRBV12-4 and TRBJ1-5; D gene uncertain. The V end lost 4 bases, the J end lost 2 bases, and 3 bases lay between the germline ends. The CDR3 is made up of 12 amino acids. CDR3 sequence: CASSSGNQPQHF. The CDR3 DNA reads TGTGCCAGCAGTTCAGGCAATCAGCCCCAGCATTTT.

This chain connects TRBV27 to TRBJ2-5; 10 bases match TRBD1. This CDR3 contains 14 residues. The germline V gene encodes CDR1 MNHEY and CDR2 SMNVEV (reference sequence). J lost 7 bases, V lost 5 bases, and 7 bases had no gene match. The CDR3 DNA follows: TGTGCCAGCAGTCCGGGACAGGGGTGGGGGACCCAGTACTTC. Translating gives CASSPGQGWGTQYF.

The rearrangement uses TRBV5-1 and TRBJ2-2; 8 bases are shared with TRBD2. The CDR3 extends over 16 amino acids. V was pared by 4 bases and J by 1 base, with 6 bases of the junction left unmatched. The germline V gene has CDR1 SGHRS and CDR2 YFSETQ. CDR3 in amino acids: CASSPGGTMNTGELFF. In DNA form, the CDR3 reads TGCGCCAGCAGCCCGGGGGGGACAATGAACACCGGGGAGCTGTTTTTT.

The V gene is TRBV19, the J gene TRBJ1-5, with TRBD1 matching over 11 bases. The V segment lost 7 bases and the J segment 0 bases; nucleotides outside the gene matches: 5. CDR1 and CDR2 (germline): LNHDA, SQIVND (reference sequence). The CDR3 has 16 amino acids. CDR3 sequence reads: CASTRTGGFSNQPQHF. CDR3 in DNA: TGTGCCAGTACCCGGACAGGGGGCTTTAGCAATCAGCCCCAGCATTTT.

This sequence joins TRBV23-1 and TRBJ1-5; 9 bases map to TRBD1. TRBV23-1 is given ORF status, its function remaining uncertain. The trim removed 7 bases at V and 2 bases at J, leaving 12 bases unmatched. This CDR3 is built from 17 residues. The DNA of the CDR3 is TGCGCCAGCATAGAGGCGAGGGACAGGGTCGGCAATCAGCCCCAGCATTTT. This sequence encodes CASIEARDRVGNQPQHF.

The rearrangement uses TRBV28 and TRBJ1-5; D is possibly TRBD1 (6 bases). The CDR3 spans 17 residues. Looked up from germline, CDR1 is MDHEN and CDR2 is SYDVKM. Trimming cost V 2 bases and J 4 bases, with 18 bases left between them. The CDR3 nucleotides are TGTGCCAGCAGTTTAATGGGGGCGCGTAAGTGGAATCAGCCCCAGCATTTT. Translated: CASSLMGARKWNQPQHF.

This chain uses TRBV6-1 with TRBJ1-2, with 8 bases fitting TRBD1. J lost 2 bases, V lost 3 bases, and 11 bases had no gene match. This CDR3 has 17 residues. Germline V gene sequence: CDR1 MNHNS, CDR2 SASEGT. The CDR3 spells CASSDSGYRTGNYGYTF. The CDR3 DNA is TGTGCCAGCAGTGATTCCGGTTATCGGACAGGGAACTATGGCTACACCTTC.

J is TRBJ2-2 and V is TRBV15, with TRBD1 matching 8 bases. The CDR3 spans 15 residues. With V trimmed by 4 bases and J by 6 bases, 7 bases remained unmatched. CDR1 and CDR2 (germline): LNHNV, YYDKDF (reference sequence). CDR3 DNA: TGTGCCACCAGCACAGGGACAGGCGGGTCCGGGGAGCTGTTTTTT. The encoded protein is CATSTGTGGSGELFF.

This chain joins TRBV4-1 and TRBJ2-5, with D perhaps matching TRBD1 (6 bases). With 3 bases removed from V and 5 bases from J, the gap between germline ends came to 10 bases. This CDR3 region has 13 residues. Germline V gene data show CDR1 as MGHRA and CDR2 as YSYEKL. CDR3 residues: CASSHPQGETQYF. For the CDR3, the DNA is TGCGCCAGCAGCCATCCTCAGGGGGAGACCCAGTACTTC.

CDR3 protein: CSVVSPRDTEAFF. CDR3 sequence (DNA): TGCAGCGTTGTCAGTCCCCGGGATACTGAAGCTTTCTTT. The chain combines TRBV29-1 with TRBJ1-1; D gene ambiguous. The ends were cut back, 4 bases at V and 5 bases at J, with 14 bases in the middle. This CDR3 has 13 residues. CDR1 and CDR2 (germline): SQVTM, ANQGSEA.

CDR3 region: CASSVFGETYNSPLHF. The CDR3 DNA reads TGTGCCAGCAGCGTATTCGGGGAGACCTATAATTCACCCCTCCACTTT. The genes are TRBV9 and TRBJ1-6; D not resolved. This CDR3 is 16 amino acids long. CDR1 SGDLS and CDR2 YYNGEE come from the germline V gene. The V end lost 1 base, the J end lost 2 bases, and 10 bases lay between the germline ends.

The chain is built from TRBV12-5 and TRBJ1-2, with D possibly TRBD1 on 6 matching bases. The CDR3 consists of 14 residues. Germline V gene data show CDR1 as LGHNT and CDR2 as FRNRAP. V was cut by 0 bases and J by 2 bases, with 7 bases left in between. The CDR3 DNA reads TGTGCTAGTGGTTTGGTCAGGGGCAACTATGGCTACACCTTC. It translates to CASGLVRGNYGYTF. The whole variable domain, filled in from reference TRBV12-5 and TRBJ1-2, reads DARVTQTPRHKVTEMGQEVTMRCQPILGHNTVFWYRQTMMQGLELLAYFRNRAPLDDSGMPKDRFSAEMPDATLATLKIQPSEPRDSAVYFCASGLVRGNYGYTFGSGTRLTVV.

DNA of the CDR3: TGTGCCAGCAGTGGACGAAAGTCCGGGACAGGGGGGCAGTACGTC. Its translation: CASSGRKSGTGGQYV. This chain links TRBV28 with TRBJ2-7; the match to TRBD1 covers 11 bases. The V gene's germline CDR1 is MDHEN and CDR2 SYDVKM. The trim removed 5 bases at V and 9 bases at J, leaving 12 bases unmatched. This CDR3 is built from 15 residues.

V and J are TRBV3-1 (or the pseudogene TRBV3-2) and TRBJ2-2, with D maybe TRBD2 (7 bases). The V end lost 1 base, the J end lost 5 bases, and 11 bases lay between the germline ends. Germline values: CDR1 LGHDT, CDR2 YNNKEL (reference sequence). This CDR3 is 15 amino acids long. CDR3 in amino acids: CASSQVRGGTGELFF. CDR3 sequence (DNA): TGTGCCAGCAGCCAAGTGAGGGGGGGAACCGGGGAGCTGTTTTTT.

The gene calls are TRBV28 and TRBJ2-5; TRBD2 might be the D (6 bases). Per the germline V gene, CDR1 is MDHEN and CDR2 is SYDVKM. CDR3 length equals 13 residues. Trimming removed 3 bases at V and 5 bases at J, with 10 bases between. The CDR3 coding sequence is TGTGCCAGCAGTTTGGAGGGGCGGGAGACCCAGTACTTC. As protein: CASSLEGRETQYF.

This chain connects TRBV5-1 to TRBJ2-1; 8 bases are a match to TRBD2. Per germline, CDR1 SGHRS and CDR2 YFSETQ. The CDR3 is 14 amino acids. J lost 0 bases, V lost 7 bases, and 3 bases had no gene match. For the CDR3, the DNA is TGCGCCAGCGCCCGGGGGGGCTCCTACAATGAGCAGTTCTTC. Translation: CASARGGSYNEQFF.

This clone has just one count. The chain has TRBV7-2 and TRBJ2-1, with a possible D match to TRBD1 (5 bases). CDR1 SGHTA and CDR2 FQGNSA come from the germline V gene. The CDR3 is 14 residues long. V was cut by 5 bases and J by 5 bases, with 13 bases left in between. Here the CDR3 reads CASSPRRVNNEQFF. The CDR3, as DNA: TGTGCCAGCAGCCCCCGCAGGGTTAACAATGAGCAGTTCTTC.

The J gene is TRBJ1-2, the V gene TRBV7-9; D may be TRBD1 (6 bases). V was shortened by 8 bases and J by 7 bases, with 14 bases between the two germline ends. The CDR3 length is 12 residues. From germline, CDR1 is SEHNR and CDR2 FQNEAQ (reference sequence). The CDR3 spells CASSTGFFGYTF. The CDR3 region has the DNA TGTGCCAGCTCCACAGGGTTTTTTGGCTACACCTTC. Looking up the rest from reference TRBV7-9 and TRBJ1-2 gives the full variable domain: DTGVSQNPRHKITKRGQNVTFRCDPISEHNRLYWYRQTLGQGPEFLTYFQNEAQLEKSRLLSDRFSAERPKGSFSTLEIQRTEQGDSAMYLCASSTGFFGYTFGSGTRLTVV.

This chain links TRBV5-8 with TRBJ2-6, with 10 bases fitting TRBD1. This CDR3 contains 18 residues. V shed 1 base, J shed 3 bases, and the junction held 7 bases outside the gene matches. Germline V gene data show CDR1 as SGHTS and CDR2 as YDEGEE. CDR3 bases: TGTGCCAGCAGCTTGTCGGGGACAGGGGTTGGTGGGGCCAACGTCCTGACTTTC. As protein: CASSLSGTGVGGANVLTF.

In DNA, the CDR3 is TGTGCCAGCAGCTTGAGCACAGGGGCAAATCAGCCCCAGCATTTT. Protein sequence: CASSLSTGANQPQHF. The chain couples TRBV5-6 to TRBJ1-5; 7 positions agree with TRBD1. Germline V CDR1 and CDR2: SGHDT, YYEEEE. Trimming at V came to 1 base and at J to 4 bases, leaving 5 bases not matched to a gene. The CDR3 is 15 residues long.

The chain carries TRBV12-3 or TRBV12-4 and TRBJ1-2; D is perhaps TRBD1 (6 bases). The ends were cut back, 5 bases at V and 8 bases at J, with 15 bases in the middle. There are 13 residues in the CDR3. The CDR3 DNA sequence: TGTGCCAGCAGTCCCTACAGGGTCGGGGGCTACACCTTC. Its protein is CASSPYRVGGYTF.

CDR3 region: CASSQLNSPLHF. As DNA, the CDR3 is TGTGCCAGCAGCCAACTTAATTCACCCCTCCACTTT. V is TRBV14 and J is TRBJ1-6; D uncertain. Between the trimmed V and J ends, which lost 2 bases and 6 bases, there was a span of 2 bases. CDR3 length: 12 amino acids. Germline assignment: CDR1 SGHDN and CDR2 FVKESK.

The chain recombines TRBV5-1 with TRBJ2-3; 8 nucleotides line up with TRBD2. CDR3 length equals 16 residues. V shed 3 bases, J shed 1 base, and the junction held 7 bases outside the gene matches. The V gene's germline CDR1 is SGHRS and CDR2 YFSETQ. This chain's CDR3 is CASSSLSGAGTDTQYF. In DNA form, the CDR3 reads TGCGCCAGCAGCTCCCTTAGCGGGGCTGGCACAGATACGCAGTATTTT.

The chain has TRBV11-3 and TRBJ2-7; 7 positions agree with TRBD2. The length of the CDR3 is 13 residues. Germline V gene data show CDR1 as SGHNT and CDR2 as YENEEA. With V trimmed by 3 bases and J by 5 bases, 4 bases remained unmatched. CDR3 region: CASSFGGGDEQYF. Written as DNA, the CDR3 is TGTGCCAGCAGCTTTGGGGGAGGGGACGAGCAGTACTTC.

The V and J genes are TRBV4-1 and TRBJ2-1; 9 bases are a match to TRBD1. CDR3 length: 14 amino acids. V dropped 4 bases and J dropped 7; count of bases not matched to a gene: 5. CDR1 is MGHRA, CDR2 YSYEKL, per germline. The CDR3 spells CASSPRTGANEQFF. The CDR3 DNA sequence: TGCGCCAGCAGCCCCCGGACAGGGGCGAATGAGCAGTTCTTC.

This clone turned up a few times. This rearrangement joins TRBV28 to TRBJ2-7, with D possibly matching TRBD1 (6 bases). This CDR3 comprises 12 residues. V was cut by 4 bases and J by 4 bases, with 8 bases left in between. In germline, CDR1 is MDHEN, CDR2 SYDVKM. CDR3 bases: TGTGCCAGCAGTTCGGACAGATACGAGCAGTACGTC. Its translation is CASSSDRYEQYV.

The V gene is TRBV7-2, the J gene TRBJ2-1; 8 bases align to TRBD2. V dropped 4 bases and J dropped 9; count of bases not matched to a gene: 11. The germline V gene encodes CDR1 SGHTA and CDR2 FQGNSA. The CDR3 spans 15 residues. The CDR3 DNA is TGTGCCAGCAGCTACGTCCAGGGACTAGGTCCTGAGCAGTTCTTC. Translating gives CASSYVQGLGPEQFF.

This chain links TRBV9 with TRBJ2-7; D gene unclear. The V end lost 0 bases, the J end lost 3 bases, and 10 bases lay between the germline ends. CDR1 is SGDLS and CDR2 is YYNGEE in the germline V gene. This CDR3 contains 14 residues. CDR3 in amino acids: CASSVGPGDYEQYF. Written as DNA, the CDR3 is TGTGCCAGCAGCGTAGGCCCCGGTGACTACGAGCAGTACTTC.

V is TRBV7-9 and J is TRBJ1-2; 7 bases map to TRBD1. V gave up 8 bases and J gave up 10 bases; unmatched junction bases: 7. CDR1 and CDR2 from the germline V gene are SEHNR and FQNEAQ (reference sequence). The CDR3 loop spans 11 amino acids. The CDR3 is CASGEGTDYTF. DNA of the CDR3: TGTGCCAGCGGAGAAGGGACAGACTACACCTTC.

The chain employs TRBV18 and TRBJ2-3; TRBD1 agrees at 8 bases. J was trimmed by 4 bases and V by 3 bases; bases with no gene match: 3. The germline gives CDR1 KGHSH, CDR2 LQKENI. The CDR3 runs 14 residues. In nucleotides, the CDR3 is TGTGCCAGCTCACCTAGGACAGGGCCAGATACGCAGTATTTT. Translated, it gives CASSPRTGPDTQYF.

This chain connects TRBV11-3 to TRBJ2-2; D possibly corresponds to TRBD1 (6 bases). CDR1 is SGHNT and CDR2 is YENEEA in the germline V gene. The CDR3 is 16 amino acids. V was cut by 5 bases and J by 0 bases, with 13 bases left in between. CDR3 bases: TGTGCCAGCAGCCACCGGGACAAGGCGAACACCGGGGAGCTGTTTTTT. This gives the protein CASSHRDKANTGELFF.

In this sample, this clone turned up a few times. The V and J genes are TRBV20-1 and TRBJ1-5; unclear D gene. V lost 3 bases and J 0 bases, leaving 18 bases between the germline ends. CDR1 and CDR2 (germline): DFQATT, SNEGSKA (reference sequence). The CDR3 sequence is 17 residues long. CDR3 region: CSASRGMEGYSNQPQHF. Written as DNA, the CDR3 is TGCAGTGCTAGTAGAGGCATGGAGGGCTATAGCAATCAGCCCCAGCATTTT.